This T cell receptor (beta chain) was sequenced in a study of tumor and adjacent non-tumor tissue in lung cancer. Study-level background: There were 12 adenocarcinoma, a couple of squamous cell carcinoma and 1 small cell lung cancer cases. Aged about 31 to 85 years, patients included 10 men and several women with stage I to III disease. Each sample yielded approximately 4 million productive TCRbeta reads on average. Whole-study findings and limits: Tumor repertoires had a smaller top 100 clone share than normal lung.

The J segment lost 9 bases and the V segment lost 6 bases, leaving 11 bases of the junction unmatched. The CDR3 length is 14 residues. This sample's RNA came from whole unsorted tissue. The normal lung tissue was taken more than 3 cm from the tumor edge. The library came from three nested PCR rounds adapted from ARM-PCR protocols. TCRdb itself ran the multiplex PCR reads through MiXCR, one entry per CDR3 protein. The sample holds some 95,000 distinct CDR3 sequences; more than 80% are singletons and the top ten take 30%. Turning to this clonotype: Antigen: not known.

This chain joins TRBV12-3 or TRBV12-4 and TRBJ2-1; 7 nucleotides agree with TRBD1. The receptor was isolated from a man between 60 and 75 years old with small cell lung cancer. Sequencing was done on a sample of distant non-tumor lung tissue. In DNA form, the CDR3 reads TGTGCCAGCAGATCCGGGACAGAGAACATTGAGCAGTTCTTC. Its protein product is CASRSGTENIEQFF.